This T cell receptor (beta chain) was recovered during a study of blood T cells in healthy people across ages. The CDR3 contains 14 residues. Germline values: CDR1 SGHRS, CDR2 YFSETQ. V gave up 4 bases and J gave up 3 bases, with 14 bases separating them. Notes on the study in general: Any changes in expanded clonotypes were possibly confounded, as donor CMV status remained unknown. Diversity estimated from one million T cells was considered an underestimate.

As concerns this clonotype: No antigen is known for it.

A second PCR of 7 to 11 cycles used a sample-barcoded 5' primer and a J-beta primer mix. One entry per CDR3 protein results from TCRdb running MiXCR on the 5' RACE reads. The data hold roughly 800,000 distinct CDR3 sequences, with roughly 50% observed a single time. The sequenced sample was blood. The TCR was taken from an older man in good health. V and J are TRBV5-1 and TRBJ2-7; D may be TRBD1 (6 bases). The CDR3 sequence is CASSPGTKLYEQYF. The CDR3 DNA sequence: TGCGCCAGCAGCCCAGGGACAAAACTCTACGAGCAGTACTTC.